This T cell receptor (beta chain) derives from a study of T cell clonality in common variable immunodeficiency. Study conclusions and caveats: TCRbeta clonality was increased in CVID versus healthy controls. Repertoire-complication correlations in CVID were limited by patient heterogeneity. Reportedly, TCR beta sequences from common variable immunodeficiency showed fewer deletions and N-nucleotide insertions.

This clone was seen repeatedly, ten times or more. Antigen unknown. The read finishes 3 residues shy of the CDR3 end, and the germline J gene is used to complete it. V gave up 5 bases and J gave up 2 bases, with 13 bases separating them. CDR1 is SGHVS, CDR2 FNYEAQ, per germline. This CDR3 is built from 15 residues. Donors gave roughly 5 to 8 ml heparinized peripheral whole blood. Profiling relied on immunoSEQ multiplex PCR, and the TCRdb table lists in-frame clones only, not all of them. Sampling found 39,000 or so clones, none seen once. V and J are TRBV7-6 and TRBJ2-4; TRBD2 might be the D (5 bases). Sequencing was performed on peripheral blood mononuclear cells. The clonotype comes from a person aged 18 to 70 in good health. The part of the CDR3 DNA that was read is TGTGCCAGCAGCCCGGACTTTGGGTCCAAAAACATT. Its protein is CASSPDFGSKNI. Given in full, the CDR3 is CASSPDFGSKNIQYF.